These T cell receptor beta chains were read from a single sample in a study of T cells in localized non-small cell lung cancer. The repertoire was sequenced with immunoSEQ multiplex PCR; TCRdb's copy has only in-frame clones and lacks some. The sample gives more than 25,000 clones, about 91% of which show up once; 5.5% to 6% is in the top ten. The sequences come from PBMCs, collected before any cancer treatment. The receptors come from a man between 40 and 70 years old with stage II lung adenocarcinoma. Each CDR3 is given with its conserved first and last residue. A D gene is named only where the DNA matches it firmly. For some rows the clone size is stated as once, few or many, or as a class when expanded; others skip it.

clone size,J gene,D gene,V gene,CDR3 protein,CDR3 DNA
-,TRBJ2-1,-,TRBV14,CASSRLEGWTKEYNEQFF,TGTGCCAGCAGCCGTTTAGAAGGCTGGACTAAAGAATACAATGAGCAGTTCTTC
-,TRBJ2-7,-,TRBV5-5,CASSPETVSYEQYF,TGTGCCAGCAGCCCAGAGACAGTCTCCTACGAGCAGTACTTC
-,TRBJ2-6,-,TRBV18,CASSPLAGRLAGANVLTF,TGTGCCAGCTCACCACTAGCTGGGCGTCTTGCTGGGGCCAACGTCCTGACTTTC
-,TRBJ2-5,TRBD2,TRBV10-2,CASSEVLAGGTQYF,TGCGCCAGCAGTGAGGTACTAGCGGGAGGAACCCAGTACTTC
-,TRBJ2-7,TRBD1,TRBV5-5,CASSLRDREREYSYEQYF,TGTGCCAGCAGCTTGCGGGACAGGGAAAGAGAGTACTCCTACGAGCAGTACTTC
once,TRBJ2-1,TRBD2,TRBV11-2,CASSWFDLAGGGRGNEQFF,TGTGCCAGCAGCTGGTTCGATCTAGCGGGAGGGGGGAGAGGGAATGAGCAGTTCTTC
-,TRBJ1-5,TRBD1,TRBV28,CATKTGGLGSLSNQPQHF,TGTGCCACCAAAACAGGGGGCCTCGGATCTCTAAGCAATCAGCCCCAGCATTTT
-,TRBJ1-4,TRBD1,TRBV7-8,CASSLAGASGGKLFF,TGTGCCAGCAGCTTAGCGGGGGCCTCAGGGGGAAAACTGTTTTTT
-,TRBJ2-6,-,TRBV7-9,CASNAATSSGANVLTF,TGTGCCAGCAATGCAGCAACCTCCTCTGGGGCCAACGTCCTGACTTTC
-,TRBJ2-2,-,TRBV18,CASSLRSGELFF,TGTGCCAGCTCACTGCGAAGCGGGGAGCTGTTTTTT
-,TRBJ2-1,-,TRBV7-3,CASSSGGSSYNEQFF,TGTGCCAGCTCCTCGGGGGGCAGCTCCTACAATGAGCAGTTCTTC
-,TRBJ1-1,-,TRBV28,CASTLGGGLSTEAFF,TGTGCCAGCACCCTAGGAGGGGGGCTTAGCACTGAAGCTTTCTTT
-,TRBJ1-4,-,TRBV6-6,CASSSLTGEKLFF,TGTGCCAGCAGTTCCTTAACAGGGGAAAAACTGTTTTTT
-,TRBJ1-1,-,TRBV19,CASSIEVSYTEAFF,TGTGCCAGTAGTATAGAGGTCAGCTACACTGAAGCTTTCTTT
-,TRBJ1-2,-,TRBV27,CASRREDYGYTF,TGTGCCAGCAGGCGAGAAGACTATGGCTACACCTTC
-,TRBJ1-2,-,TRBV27,CASSLSRPQVGGYTF,TGTGCCAGCAGTTTATCGAGGCCTCAGGTCGGTGGCTACACCTTC
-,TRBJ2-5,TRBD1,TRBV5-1,CASSLGDRGSGTQYF,TGCGCCAGCAGCTTGGGTGACAGGGGGTCGGGGACCCAGTACTTC
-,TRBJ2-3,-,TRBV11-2,CASSLPSAVTDTQYF,TGTGCCAGCAGCTTACCCTCCGCAGTGACAGATACGCAGTATTTT
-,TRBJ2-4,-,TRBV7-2,CASTPGSGIQYF,TGTGCCAGCACCCCCGGCTCTGGCATTCAGTACTTC
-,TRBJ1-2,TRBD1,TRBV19,CASSIDGSRGLFGYTF,TGTGCCAGTAGTATAGATGGGTCCAGGGGGCTCTTTGGCTACACCTTC
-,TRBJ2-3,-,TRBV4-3,CASSQEGGWSADTQYF,TGCGCCAGCAGCCAAGAAGGGGGGTGGAGCGCAGATACGCAGTATTTT
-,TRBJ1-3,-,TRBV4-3,CASSQDSGASLSGNTIYF,TGCGCCAGCAGCCAAGATTCGGGGGCCTCCCTCTCTGGAAACACCATATATTTT
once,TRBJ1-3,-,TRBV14,CASSHLRSGGNTIYF,TGTGCCAGCAGCCACCTCCGCTCAGGCGGAAACACCATATATTTT
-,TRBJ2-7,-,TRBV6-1,CASSEGLARWGEQYF,TGTGCCAGCAGTGAAGGGCTAGCCAGATGGGGCGAGCAGTACTTC
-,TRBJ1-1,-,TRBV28,CASSLKVREAFF,TGTGCCAGCAGTTTAAAGGTCCGGGAAGCTTTCTTT
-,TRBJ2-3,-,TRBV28,CASSLLADTQYF,TGTGCCAGCAGTTTACTAGCGGATACGCAGTATTTT
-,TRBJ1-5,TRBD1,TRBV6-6,CASSDRAGQPQHF,TGTGCCAGCAGCGACAGGGCTGGGCAGCCCCAGCATTTT
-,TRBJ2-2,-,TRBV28,CASIGYRSNTGELFF,TGTGCCAGCATCGGCTACCGGTCGAACACCGGGGAGCTGTTTTTT
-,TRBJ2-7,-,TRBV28,CASTIAGYEQYF,TGTGCCAGCACCATCGCGGGGTACGAGCAGTACTTC
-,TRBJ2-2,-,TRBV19,CATEDIRGELFF,TGTGCCACCGAGGACATAAGGGGGGAGCTGTTTTTT
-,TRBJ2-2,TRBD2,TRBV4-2,CASSQDRGGGTVNTGELFF,TGTGCCAGCAGCCAAGATCGGGGGGGAGGGACGGTGAACACCGGGGAGCTGTTTTTT
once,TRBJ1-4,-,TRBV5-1,CASSLVSTNEKLFF,TGCGCCAGCAGCTTGGTGTCAACTAATGAAAAACTGTTTTTT
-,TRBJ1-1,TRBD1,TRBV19,CASSMGRGGPEAFF,TGTGCCAGTAGTATGGGCAGGGGGGGCCCTGAAGCTTTCTTT
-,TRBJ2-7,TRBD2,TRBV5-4,CASSSGGSGLSSYEQYF,TGTGCCAGCAGCTCGGGGGGTAGCGGGCTTAGCTCCTACGAGCAGTACTTC
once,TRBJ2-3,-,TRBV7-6,CASSLGQSSTDTQYF,TGTGCCAGCAGCCTAGGACAGAGTAGCACAGATACGCAGTATTTT
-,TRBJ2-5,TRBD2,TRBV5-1,CASSLASSGRGETQYF,TGCGCCAGCAGCTTAGCGTCTAGCGGGAGGGGAGAGACCCAGTACTTC
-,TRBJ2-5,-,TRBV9,CASSVGNVGEETQYF,TGTGCCAGCAGCGTAGGGAATGTCGGAGAAGAGACCCAGTACTTC
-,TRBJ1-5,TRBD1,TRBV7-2,CASSLSDRGAQPQHF,TGTGCCAGCAGCTTATCGGACAGGGGTGCTCAGCCCCAGCATTTT
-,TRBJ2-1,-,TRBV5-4,CASSPDYHEQFF,TGTGCCAGCAGCCCGGACTACCATGAGCAGTTCTTC
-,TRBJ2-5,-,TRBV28,CASRRKGTQYF,TGTGCCAGCAGACGAAAGGGGACCCAGTACTTC
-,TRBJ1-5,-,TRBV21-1,CASGRQYVSYYSNQPQHF,TGTGCCAGCGGTCGACAGTACGTCTCTTATTATAGCAATCAGCCCCAGCATTTT
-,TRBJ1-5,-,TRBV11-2,CASSLSRRPQHF,TGTGCCAGCAGCTTAAGCCGTCGGCCCCAGCATTTT
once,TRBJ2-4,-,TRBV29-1,CSASGALRGRNIQYF,TGCAGCGCCTCCGGGGCCCTAAGGGGCAGAAACATTCAGTACTTC
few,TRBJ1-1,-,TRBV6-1,CASSADVNTEAFF,TGTGCCAGCAGTGCTGACGTGAACACTGAAGCTTTCTTT
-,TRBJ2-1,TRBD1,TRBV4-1,CASSQLQGASYNEQFF,TGCGCCAGCAGCCAACTACAGGGGGCCTCCTACAATGAGCAGTTCTTC
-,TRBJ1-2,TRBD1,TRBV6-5,CATQQGAYAGYTF,TGTGCCACCCAACAGGGGGCATACGCCGGCTACACCTTC
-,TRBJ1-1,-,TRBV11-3,CASTRRGEAFF,TGTGCCAGCACCCGGAGGGGAGAAGCTTTCTTT
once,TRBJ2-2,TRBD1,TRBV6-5,CASKLGTGNTGELFF,TGTGCCAGCAAATTAGGGACAGGAAACACCGGGGAGCTGTTTTTT